The T cell receptor (beta chain) described here comes from a study of blood T cell repertoires in COVID-19. V was shortened by 6 bases and J by 3 bases, with 3 bases between the two germline ends. This CDR3 is 11 amino acids long. Per the authors' pipeline: Amplification of reference gene primers provided the estimated nucleated cell counts. The repertoire was sequenced with immunoSEQ multiplex PCR; TCRdb's copy has only in-frame clones and lacks some. That table gives V, J and clone size, and the DNA gave D and trimming. Among about 130,000 clones, around 80% were seen once, and the ten largest hold more than 5%.

The receptor was isolated from a woman in her 50s who had recovered from COVID-19. Sequencing used PBMCs or T cells enriched from blood (not recorded which). The V gene is TRBV12-3 or TRBV12-4, the J gene TRBJ2-1; unclear D gene. CDR3 region: CASRYYNEQFF. CDR3 in DNA: TGTGCCAGCAGGTACTACAATGAGCAGTTCTTC.